This TCR beta chain was recovered during a study of blood T cell repertoires in COVID-19. The recovered donors of Cohort 3 showed two negative PCRs, clearance, or symptom resolution. Authors' data handling: Amplification of reference gene primers provided the estimated nucleated cell counts. TCRdb's copy holds only in-frame clones and misses some; the assay was immunoSEQ multiplex PCR. For V, J and clone size, that table is used; D and trimming come from the DNA. The sample comprises 350,000 to 450,000 clones, roughly 80% of which are singletons, and approximately 5.4% rests with the top ten. Germline V gene sequence: CDR1 SGHRS, CDR2 YFSETQ. There are 14 residues in the CDR3. The ends were cut back, 3 bases at V and 4 bases at J, with 13 bases in the middle.

The sample consisted of PBMCs or T cells enriched from blood (not recorded which). The source is a woman aged 50 to 60 who had recovered from COVID-19. J is TRBJ2-5 and V is TRBV5-1; tentatively, D is TRBD1 (7 bases). The CDR3 DNA is TGCGCCAGCAGCTATCAGGGGGGCGTAGAGACCCAGTACTTC. Its protein product is CASSYQGGVETQYF.